Reported below is one TCR beta chain. V was pared by 5 bases and J by 4 bases, with 14 bases between. Germline V lookup: CDR1 ENHRY, CDR2 SYGVKD. The CDR3 is 14 amino acids. This sample was included in a study of blood T cell repertoires in COVID-19. The assay was immunoSEQ multiplex PCR, and TCRdb's table has in-frame clones only and misses some. The table has more than 20,000 clones, around 89% seen once. This clonotype originated in a man aged 65 to 79 with acute or convalescent COVID-19. The chain links TRBV10-3 to TRBJ2-5; maybe TRBD2 (6 bases). Sequenced sample: peripheral blood. The CDR3 nucleotides are TGTGCCATCAGTACCACGCGGGGCGGAGAGACCCAGTACTTC. The encoded protein is CAISTTRGGETQYF.